These T cell receptor beta chains were read from a single sample in a study of tumor and adjacent non-tumor tissue in lung cancer. TCRdb passed the multiplex PCR reads through MiXCR, listing each CDR3 protein once. The data show 100,000 to 150,000 distinct CDR3 sequences, approximately 71% seen once. Source material: lung tumor tissue. These receptors originate from a young man with non-small cell lung cancer. CDR3s include the opening cysteine and the closing phenylalanine or tryptophan. D genes are given only for firm matches. The listing skips clone size in some rows; elsewhere it reads once, few, many or a size class.

>-|TRBV4-1|TRBD2|TRBJ2-5
CASSYRIGGQETQYF
TGCGCCAGCAGCTACCGCATCGGGGGGCAAGAGACCCAGTACTTC
>-|TRBV20-1|-|TRBJ2-3
CGASGLPRTDTQYF
TGCGGTGCTAGTGGACTACCCAGAACAGATACGCAGTATTTT
>-|TRBV4-2|TRBD2|TRBJ2-2
CASIPRLAGGRAGELFF
TGTGCCAGCATCCCTCGACTAGCGGGGGGCAGAGCCGGGGAGCTGTTTTTT
>many|TRBV20-1|TRBD1|TRBJ1-2
CSARDFWGDRALDYGYTF
TGCAGTGCTAGAGATTTTTGGGGGGACAGGGCACTCGACTATGGCTACACCTTC
>-|TRBV5-1|-|TRBJ2-7
CASTGDRSLYF
TGCGCCAGTACTGGGGACCGGTCGTTGTACTTC
>-|TRBV11-2|-|TRBJ2-2
CTSTPSVNTGELLF
TGTACCAGTACCCCTAGCGTGAACACCGGGGAGCTGCTTTTT
>-|TRBV6-6|-|TRBJ2-1
CATKLRDQDNEQFF
TGTGCCACCAAGTTAAGGGACCAGGACAATGAGCAGTTCTTC
>-|TRBV6-1|-|TRBJ2-7
CAISEEEAGVGEQYF
TGTGCTATCAGTGAAGAGGAAGCAGGAGTCGGGGAGCAGTACTTC
>-|TRBV20-1|-|TRBJ2-2
CSVLRDTGELFF
TGCAGTGTACTGCGGGATACCGGGGAGCTGTTTTTT
>-|TRBV20-1|-|TRBJ1-2
CSARAVREGDYGYIF
TGCAGTGCTAGAGCGGTTAGGGAAGGGGACTATGGATACATCTTC
>few|TRBV5-4|-|TRBJ1-1
CASSPTGNTEAFF
TGTGCCAGCAGCCCGACAGGGAACACTGAAGCTTTCTTT
>many|TRBV10-3|-|TRBJ1-2
CAISDFDYGYTF
TGTGCCATCAGTGACTTTGACTATGGCTACACCTTC
>once|TRBV6-1|TRBD1|TRBJ2-3
CASSELAWGQGGTDTQYF
TGTGCCAGCAGTGAATTGGCGTGGGGACAGGGTGGGACAGATACGCAGTATTTT
>few|TRBV7-3|-|TRBJ2-3
CASSLSTDSGDTQYF
TGTGCCAGCAGCTTATCGACTGACAGTGGAGATACGCAGTATTTT
>once|TRBV5-1|-|TRBJ2-7
CASSLYGFSYEQYF
TGCGCCAGCAGCTTATATGGGTTCTCCTACGAGCAGTACTTC
>-|TRBV6-6|-|TRBJ1-1
CASRKLTGSNEAFF
TGTGCCAGCAGAAAATTAACAGGTAGCAATGAAGCTTTCTTT
>-|TRBV11-2|-|TRBJ2-7
CASCPGHVNEQYF
TGTGCCAGCTGCCCGGGGCATGTGAACGAGCAGTACTTC
>-|TRBV13|TRBD2|TRBJ2-3
CASNLTSGGLGTDTQYF
TGTGCCAGCAACTTAACTAGCGGGGGGCTTGGCACAGATACGCAGTATTTT
>-|TRBV6-1|TRBD1|TRBJ2-7
CASSGIGGFAYEQYF
TGTGCCAGCAGTGGGATAGGGGGCTTCGCCTACGAGCAGTACTTC
>many|TRBV20-1|-|TRBJ1-2
CSARDSGSSDGYTF
TGCAGTGCTAGAGATTCGGGCTCCTCAGATGGCTACACCTTC
>-|TRBV5-6|-|TRBJ1-6
CANSFIGDNSSLHF
TGTGCCAACAGCTTTATCGGGGACAATTCATCCCTCCACTTT
>-|TRBV4-3|-|TRBJ2-6
CASSQEAGSGANILTF
TGCGCCAGCAGCCAAGAGGCTGGCTCTGGGGCCAACATCCTGACTTTC
>-|TRBV20-1|-|TRBJ1-6
CSARGRGGYNLPLHF
TGCAGTGCCAGAGGGAGGGGCGGGTATAATTTACCCCTCCACTTT
>-|TRBV29-1|TRBD2|TRBJ2-7
CIVTTSGSLYEQYF
TGCATCGTCACAACTAGCGGGAGCCTCTATGAGCAGTACTTC
>-|TRBV11-2|TRBD2|TRBJ2-5
CASSFPLADTIQYF
TGTGCCAGCAGCTTTCCGCTAGCGGACACGATCCAGTACTTT
>-|TRBV11-3|-|TRBJ2-1
CASSGPISRPFF
TGTGCCAGCAGCGGACCGATCTCAAGGCCGTTCTTC
>many|TRBV6-1|-|TRBJ2-1
CASSPWGLGNEQFF
TGTGCCAGCAGTCCCTGGGGGTTGGGAAATGAGCAGTTCTTC
>-|TRBV4-1|-|TRBJ2-7
CTSNQELMGYEQYF
TGCACCAGCAACCAAGAATTGATGGGATACGAGCAGTACTTC
>few|TRBV10-3|-|TRBJ1-1
CAITRLELGTEAFF
TGTGCCATCACCCGTCTGGAGTTGGGCACTGAAGCTTTCTTT
>-|TRBV5-4|-|TRBJ2-7
CASSRDKVSIWEQYF
TGTGCCAGCAGCCGAGACAAGGTGAGCATCTGGGAGCAATACTTC
>many|TRBV12-3/TRBV12-4|TRBD2|TRBJ2-3
CASSLTSGGTDTQYF
TGTGCCAGCAGTTTAACTAGCGGGGGCACAGATACGCAGTATTTT
>many|TRBV11-2|TRBD2|TRBJ2-2
CASSTHPGTSDTGELFF
TGTGCCAGCAGCACCCACCCCGGGACTAGCGATACCGGGGAGCTGTTTTTT
>many|TRBV29-1|-|TRBJ2-7
CSVVPGGGFSYEQYF
TGCAGCGTCGTCCCAGGCGGCGGGTTCTCCTACGAGCAGTACTTC
>once|TRBV5-8|-|TRBJ2-7
CASTRSLFLGAEQYF
TGTGCCAGCACCCGCTCACTTTTCCTCGGGGCCGAGCAGTACTTC
>once|TRBV6-2/TRBV6-3|TRBD1|TRBJ1-1
CAINYRGRETEASF
TGTGCCATCAATTACAGGGGCCGGGAGACCGAAGCTTCCTTT
>-|TRBV20-1|-|TRBJ2-1
CSAPSRYSYNEQFF
TGCAGTGCTCCTAGCCGTTACTCCTACAATGAGCAGTTCTTC
>-|TRBV6-4|-|TRBJ1-1
CASSESDGSEAFF
TGTGCCAGCAGTGAGTCTGACGGGTCGGAAGCTTTCTTT
>-|TRBV20-1|-|TRBJ2-1
CSLTSRRAYNEQFF
TGCAGTCTTACTAGCAGGAGGGCCTACAATGAGCAGTTCTTC
>-|TRBV4-3|TRBD1|TRBJ2-3
CASGQEEYRGVSDMQYF
TGCGCCAGCGGCCAAGAGGAATACAGGGGGGTCTCAGATATGCAGTATTTT
>-|TRBV20-1|TRBD2|TRBJ2-1
CSDSASGGEQFF
TGCAGTGATAGCGCTAGCGGGGGGGAGCAGTTCTTT
>-|TRBV6-2/TRBV6-3|TRBD1|TRBJ2-7
CASRWNRGIYQQYF
TGTGCCAGCAGGTGGAACAGGGGTATCTACCAACAGTACTTC
>-|TRBV10-2|-|TRBJ2-5
CASSGQGPQETQYF
TGCGCCAGCAGTGGGCAGGGACCCCAAGAGACCCAGTACTTC
>few|TRBV10-1|-|TRBJ2-7
CAARTQGSYEQYF
TGCGCAGCAAGGACACAGGGTTCCTACGAGCAGTACTTC
>once|TRBV20-1|-|TRBJ2-3
CSASVGEPEDTQYF
TGCAGTGCTAGCGTGGGGGAGCCTGAAGATACGCAGTATTTT
>-|TRBV29-1|-|TRBJ1-2
CSVDAAGAILGGYTF
TGCAGTGTTGATGCGGCAGGGGCGATCCTGGGAGGATACACCTTC
>once|TRBV6-4|-|TRBJ2-3
CASSESSGTDMQYF
TGTGCCAGCAGTGAATCCAGCGGCACAGATATGCAGTATTTT
>-|TRBV6-6|-|TRBJ2-7
CASRSGGISTYEQYF
TGTGCCAGCAGGTCAGGCGGGATATCGACCTACGAACAGTACTTC
>-|TRBV20-1|TRBD2|TRBJ2-1
CSASPGLAGGTPYNEQFF
TGCAGTGCCAGCCCCGGACTAGCGGGAGGTACTCCCTACAATGAGCAGTTCTTC
>-|TRBV11-3|-|TRBJ2-7
CASSPFSPLEKYF
TGTGCCAGCAGCCCTTTCTCGCCCCTCGAGAAGTACTTC
>-|TRBV20-1|-|TRBJ1-4
CSVSVLGRSNEKLFF
TGCAGTGTTAGTGTTCTTGGACGGTCTAATGAAAAGCTGTTTTTT
>-|TRBV29-1|-|TRBJ2-7
CSVRSTDYEQYF
TGCAGCGTCAGATCGACAGACTACGAGCAGTATTTC
>-|TRBV29-1|-|TRBJ2-2
CSVTGSMDTGELFF
TGCAGCGTTACAGGGAGCATGGACACTGGGGAGCTGTTTTTT
>few|TRBV11-2|-|TRBJ2-7
CASLNWGYEQYF
TGTGCCAGCTTGAATTGGGGTTACGAGCAGTACTTC
>-|TRBV20-1|TRBD2|TRBJ2-1
CSARTSGGYNVQFF
TGCAGTGCGCGGACTAGCGGGGGGTACAATGTGCAGTTCTTC
>-|TRBV4-2|-|TRBJ2-3
CARSQDRWSCTDTQYF
TGTGCCAGAAGCCAAGATAGATGGTCCTGCACAGATACGCAGTATTTT